These 28 T cell receptor beta chains were sequenced from one sample in a study of control samples from healthy donors and cancer patients. The assay was immunoSEQ multiplex PCR, and TCRdb's table has in-frame clones only and misses some. This table has 40,000 to 45,000 clones, around 70% appearing once. The sequenced sample was formalin-fixed, paraffin-embedded tissue. The receptors here all came from a male donor with melanoma.

This clone has a single count. V and J are TRBV5-1 and TRBJ1-1, with 7 bases matching TRBD1. The CDR3 covers 15 residues. Trimming removed 4 bases from V and 1 base from J; junction bases left unmatched: 7. Germline V gene lookup returns CDR1 SGHRS and CDR2 YFSETQ. The CDR3 coding sequence is TGCGCCAGCAGCCCCCAGACAGGGCCGAACACTGAAGCTTTCTTT. Protein: CASSPQTGPNTEAFF.

This sequence joins TRBV24-1 and TRBJ2-1; D perhaps matches TRBD2 (5 bases). The ends were cut back, 3 bases at V and 3 bases at J, with 14 bases in the middle. CDR1 and CDR2 (germline): KGHDR, SFDVKD. This CDR3 spans 16 amino acids. The DNA of the CDR3 is TGTGCCACCAGTGATCTGACACCCGGGGTCTACAATGAGCAGTTCTTC. This translates into CATSDLTPGVYNEQFF.

This chain links TRBV7-2 with TRBJ1-5, with D possibly matching TRBD1 (5 bases). The V and J ends lost 5 bases and 7 bases respectively, with 12 bases between them. Germline V gene data show CDR1 as SGHTA and CDR2 as FQGNSA. The length of the CDR3 is 13 residues. DNA of the CDR3: TGTGCCAGCAGCGCCAGGGTTGCGCAGCCCCAGCATTTT. Protein sequence: CASSARVAQPQHF.

V and J are TRBV9 and TRBJ2-7, with unresolved D. Germline V gene sequence: CDR1 SGDLS, CDR2 YYNGEE. V was shortened by 4 bases and J by 2 bases, with 13 bases between the two germline ends. This CDR3 is 14 amino acids long. The CDR3 bases are TGTGCCAGCAGCCCTATGACCAGTCCCTACGAGCAGTACTTC. It yields the protein CASSPMTSPYEQYF. Variable domain in full (rest from reference TRBV9 and TRBJ2-7): DSGVTQTPKHLITATGQRVTLRCSPRSGDLSVYWYQQSLDQGLQFLIQYYNGEERAKGNILERFSAQQFPDLHSELNLSSLELGDSALYFCASSPMTSPYEQYFGPGTRLTVT.

This clone was counted between two and nine times. The J gene is TRBJ2-5, the V gene TRBV28, with TRBD1 matching 9 bases. J was trimmed by 3 bases and V by 7 bases; bases with no gene match: 6. The CDR3 contains 14 residues. CDR1 and CDR2 (germline): MDHEN, SYDVKM. The CDR3 sequence is CASKTGGPKETQYF. CDR3 coding DNA: TGTGCCAGCAAGACAGGGGGGCCCAAAGAGACCCAGTACTTC.

Of note for this clone: This may be a read error: a much more frequent sequence differs by one nucleotide. The rearrangement uses TRBV28 and TRBJ2-5; TRBD1 is a possible D gene (6 bases). This CDR3 spans 14 amino acids. The V gene lost 6 bases and the J gene lost 2 bases, with 13 bases spanning the gap. The germline gives CDR1 MDHEN, CDR2 SYDVKM. The CDR3 protein is CASSPGQFQETQYF. CDR3 DNA sequence: TGTGCCAGCAGCCCCGGACAGTTTCAAGAGACCCAGTACTTC.

The genes are TRBV29-1 and TRBJ1-2; 8 positions match TRBD1. The CDR3 spans 16 residues. The germline gives CDR1 SQVTM, CDR2 ANQGSEA. V trimming: 0 bases; J trimming: 4 bases; junction bases outside the gene matches: 10. CDR3 sequence (DNA): TGCAGCGTTGAAGATCTTCAGGGGGCAGGAGGCTATGGCTACACCTTC. Its translation is CSVEDLQGAGGYGYTF.

V gene TRBV5-1 combines with J gene TRBJ2-2; D gene uncertain. The germline gives CDR1 SGHRS, CDR2 YFSETQ. Trimming removed 1 base at V and 5 bases at J, with 6 bases between. CDR3 length: 13 amino acids. This CDR3 reads CASSLTVTGELFF. CDR3 sequence (DNA): TGCGCCAGCAGCTTGACGGTTACCGGGGAGCTGTTTTTT. The variable domain in full, completed from reference TRBV5-1 and TRBJ2-2, reads KAGVTQTPRYLIKTRGQQVTLSCSPISGHRSVSWYQQTPGQGLQFLFEYFSETQRNKGNFPGRFSGRQFSNSRSEMNVSTLELGDSALYLCASSLTVTGELFFGEGSRLTVL.

The chain combines TRBV19 with TRBJ2-3; 8 nucleotides line up with TRBD1. CDR1 is LNHDA and CDR2 is SQIVND in the germline V gene (reference sequence). The CDR3 loop spans 15 amino acids. J lost 2 bases, V lost 6 bases, and 7 bases had no gene match. The CDR3 region is CASSPRDRLTDTQYF. The DNA of the CDR3 is TGTGCCAGTAGCCCTCGGGACAGGCTCACAGATACGCAGTATTTT.

V usage is TRBV10-1 and J usage is TRBJ2-2; 7 positions match TRBD2. The germline CDR1 and CDR2 sequences are WNHNN and SYGVQD (reference sequence). With V trimmed by 8 bases and J by 8 bases, 8 bases remained unmatched. The CDR3 length is 13 residues. CDR3 DNA sequence: TGCGCCAGCGCCGGGACTACAAAGGGGGAGCTGTTTTTT. Translated, it gives CASAGTTKGELFF.

The rearrangement joins TRBV7-9 to TRBJ2-3; D remains unclear. The V gene lost 1 base and the J gene lost 3 bases, with 14 bases spanning the gap. CDR3 length equals 16 residues. CDR1 and CDR2 (germline): SEHNR, FQNEAQ (reference sequence). CDR3 amino acids: CASSLGRSFSTDTQYF. DNA of the CDR3: TGTGCCAGCAGCTTAGGTCGCAGTTTTTCAACAGATACGCAGTATTTT.

The V and J genes are TRBV28 and TRBJ2-2, with TRBD1 as a possible D gene (5 bases). Trimming cost V 3 bases and J 7 bases, with 15 bases left between them. Germline V gene lookup returns CDR1 MDHEN and CDR2 SYDVKM. This CDR3 comprises 15 residues. CDR3 amino acids: CASSFLTASGGELFF. DNA for the CDR3: TGTGCCAGCAGTTTCCTGACAGCTTCGGGCGGGGAGCTGTTTTTT.

This chain connects TRBV19 to TRBJ1-5, with unresolved D. CDR3 length: 12 amino acids. V lost 7 bases and J 7 bases, leaving 11 bases between the germline ends. Per the germline V gene, CDR1 is LNHDA and CDR2 is SQIVND (reference sequence). CDR3 residues: CASKVPGQPQHF. As DNA, the CDR3 is TGTGCCAGTAAAGTCCCGGGGCAGCCCCAGCATTTT.

This clone has a single count. The chain employs TRBV7-3 and TRBJ2-1; 8 bases agree with TRBD2. V gave up 3 bases and J gave up 5 bases; unmatched junction bases: 9. Germline V gene data show CDR1 as SGHTA and CDR2 as FQGTGA. The CDR3 consists of 16 residues. The CDR3 reads CASSLAVREGHNEQFF. In DNA, the CDR3 is TGTGCCAGCAGCTTGGCGGTACGGGAGGGCCACAATGAGCAGTTCTTC.

The V call is TRBV7-2, the J call TRBJ2-1; 8 nucleotides match TRBD2. The germline CDR1 and CDR2 sequences are SGHTA and FQGNSA. Trimming took 5 bases from V and 6 from J; bases not matched to a gene: 6. There are 14 residues in the CDR3. This chain's CDR3 is CASSPAGGVNEQFF. CDR3 coding DNA: TGTGCCAGCAGCCCGGCGGGGGGTGTCAATGAGCAGTTCTTC.

The rearrangement uses TRBV27 and TRBJ1-1; D possibly corresponds to TRBD1 (6 bases). CDR1 MNHEY and CDR2 SMNVEV come from the germline V gene (reference sequence). The CDR3 covers 14 residues. Between the trimmed V and J ends, which lost 3 bases and 3 bases, there was a span of 11 bases. DNA of the CDR3: TGTGCCAGCAGTTTTGACAGGTCAGACACTGAAGCTTTCTTT. It is translated as CASSFDRSDTEAFF.

The chain uses TRBV27 and TRBJ2-1; the D gene is possibly TRBD2 (5 bases). V was cut by 7 bases and J by 9 bases, with 19 bases left in between. Germline V gene lookup returns CDR1 MNHEY and CDR2 SMNVEV (reference sequence). The CDR3 runs 14 residues. The CDR3 spells CASKEGRAGGEQFF. In DNA form, the CDR3 reads TGTGCCAGCAAAGAAGGACGGGCAGGAGGTGAGCAGTTCTTC.

In its sample, this clone was seen a few times. The CDR3 here is CASSEDTGTGDVQQFF. For the CDR3, the DNA is TGTGCCAGCAGTGAAGATACCGGGACAGGGGATGTACAGCAGTTCTTC. This chain joins TRBV25-1 and TRBJ2-1; 10 bases fit TRBD1. This CDR3 spans 16 amino acids. The J segment lost 11 bases and the V segment lost 2 bases, leaving 12 bases of the junction unmatched. From germline, CDR1 is MGHDK and CDR2 SYGVNS.

This clone was observed at least ten times. The chain has TRBV6-6 and TRBJ2-1, with 10 bases lining up with TRBD2. J lost 8 bases, V lost 0 bases, and 7 bases had no gene match. This CDR3 contains 16 residues. CDR1 is MNHNY and CDR2 is SVGAGI in the germline V gene (reference sequence). DNA for the CDR3: TGTGCCAGCAGTTACTCGAGGGGGCTAGCGGGAGATGAGCAGTTCTTC. It translates to CASSYSRGLAGDEQFF.

This clone is categorized as medium-sized. This sequence joins TRBV24-1 and TRBJ2-5, with D tentatively TRBD1 (7 bases). Germline V gives CDR1 KGHDR, CDR2 SFDVKD. CDR3 length: 14 amino acids. Trimming stripped 4 bases from V and 8 bases from J, with 16 bases between. The CDR3 bases are TGTGCCACCAGTGACAGACAGGGACTCGAAACCCAGTACTTC. It is translated as CATSDRQGLETQYF.

This chain links TRBV10-3 with TRBJ1-3, with D uncertain. The CDR3 runs to 16 residues. The V gene lost 3 bases and the J gene lost 0 bases, with 12 bases spanning the gap. Per germline, CDR1 ENHRY and CDR2 SYGVKD. CDR3 in amino acids: CAISERSGDSGNTIYF. CDR3 sequence (DNA): TGTGCCATCAGTGAAAGGTCCGGGGACTCTGGAAACACCATATATTTT.

The chain uses TRBV5-1 and TRBJ2-7, with 8 nucleotides matching TRBD1. The CDR3 covers 14 residues. Trimming took 4 bases from V and 2 from J; bases not matched to a gene: 5. Per the germline V gene, CDR1 is SGHRS and CDR2 is YFSETQ. The CDR3 sequence: CASSARDRTYEQYF. CDR3 bases: TGCGCCAGCAGCGCCCGGGACAGGACCTACGAGCAGTACTTC.

V is TRBV7-6 and J is TRBJ2-5; D uncertain. The V end was cut by 9 bases, the J end by 1 base, with 18 bases between. The CDR3 covers 15 residues. Germline V gene lookup returns CDR1 SGHVS and CDR2 FNYEAQ. The CDR3 here is CASTQRVAAQETQYF. CDR3 nucleotide sequence: TGTGCCAGTACTCAACGGGTAGCCGCCCAAGAGACCCAGTACTTC.

The chain links TRBV2 to TRBJ1-1; D is unresolved. This CDR3 is 15 amino acids long. V lost 0 bases, J lost 0 bases, and 8 bases lay in between. The germline gives CDR1 SNHLY, CDR2 FYNNEI. The chain's CDR3 is CASSEALLVNTEAFF. DNA of the CDR3: TGTGCCAGCAGTGAAGCGCTTCTGGTGAACACTGAAGCTTTCTTT.

The V call is TRBV5-1, the J call TRBJ2-2; the D is unclear. Germline loops: CDR1 SGHRS, CDR2 YFSETQ. The V and J ends lost 0 bases and 5 bases respectively, with 5 bases between them. The CDR3 spans 13 residues. The CDR3 loop reads CASSLEPTGELFF. CDR3 nucleotides: TGCGCCAGCAGCTTGGAGCCGACCGGGGAGCTGTTTTTT.

V and J are TRBV5-1 and TRBJ2-1, with a possible D match to TRBD2 (6 bases). Germline V gives CDR1 SGHRS, CDR2 YFSETQ. Trimming pared 4 bases from V and 0 bases from J, leaving 11 bases between. The CDR3 contains 15 residues. The CDR3 DNA reads as TGCGCCAGCAGCCTGACTAGAAACTCCTACAATGAGCAGTTCTTC. Its translation: CASSLTRNSYNEQFF.

J is TRBJ2-7 and V is TRBV28; TRBD1 matches 10 bases. The CDR3 has 16 amino acids. Losses at the gene ends were 4 bases for V and 3 bases for J; bases not matched to a gene: 9. Germline V gene data show CDR1 as MDHEN and CDR2 as SYDVKM. The CDR3 protein is CASSSQDRGNIYEQYF. DNA of the CDR3: TGTGCCAGCAGTTCTCAGGACAGGGGGAATATCTACGAGCAGTACTTC. Variable domain in full (rest from reference TRBV28 and TRBJ2-7): DVKVTQSSRYLVKRTGEKVFLECVQDMDHENMFWYRQDPGLGLRLIYFSYDVKMKEKGDIPEGYSVSREKKERFSLILESASTNQTSMYLCASSSQDRGNIYEQYFGPGTRLTVT.

The V gene is TRBV9, the J gene TRBJ1-2, with TRBD1 matching 7 bases. The CDR3 has 12 residues. Germline-derived CDR1 and CDR2 are SGDLS and YYNGEE. Trimming took 2 bases from V and 7 from J; bases not matched to a gene: 2. In DNA, the CDR3 is TGTGCCAGCAGCGTCCACAGGGGTGGCTACACCTTC. Translation gives CASSVHRGGYTF.